This T cell receptor beta chain was sequenced during a study of blood T cell repertoires in COVID-19. This CDR3 region has 17 residues. Germline assignment: CDR1 KGHDR and CDR2 SFDVKD. V trimming: 2 bases; J trimming: 6 bases; junction bases outside the gene matches: 8. Original handling: Amplification from reference gene primers served as the basis for estimated nucleated cell counts. Clones were sequenced by immunoSEQ multiplex PCR, and TCRdb holds only the in-frame ones, with some missing. V, J and clone size are taken as reported in that table, and D and trimming were inferred from the DNA itself. The sample shows 200,000 or so clones, around 86% of them seen only once. Recruits, aged roughly 18 to 89 years, lived in 20 to 30 US areas.

J is TRBJ2-1 and V is TRBV24-1; the match to TRBD2 covers 11 bases. The origin of this receptor is a woman aged 40 to 55 with acute COVID-19. Specimen: PBMCs or T cells enriched from blood (not recorded which). In DNA, the CDR3 is TGTGCCACCAGTGATTCTAGCGGGGGGTTTTTCCGCAATGAGCAGTTCTTC. This encodes CATSDSSGGFFRNEQFF.